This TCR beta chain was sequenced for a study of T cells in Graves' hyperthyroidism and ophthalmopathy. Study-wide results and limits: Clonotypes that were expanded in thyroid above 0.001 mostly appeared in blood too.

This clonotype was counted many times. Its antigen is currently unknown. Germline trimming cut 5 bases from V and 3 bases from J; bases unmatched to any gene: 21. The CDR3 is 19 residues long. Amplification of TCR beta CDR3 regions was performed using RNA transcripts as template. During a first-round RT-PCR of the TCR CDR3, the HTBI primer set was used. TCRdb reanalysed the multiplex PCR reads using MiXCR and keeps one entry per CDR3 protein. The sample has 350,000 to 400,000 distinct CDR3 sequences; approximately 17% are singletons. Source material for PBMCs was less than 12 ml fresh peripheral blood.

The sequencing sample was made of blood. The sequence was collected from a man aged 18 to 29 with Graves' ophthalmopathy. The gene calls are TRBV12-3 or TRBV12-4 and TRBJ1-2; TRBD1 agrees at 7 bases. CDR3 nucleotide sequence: TGTGCCAGCAGTCGGGTGGACAGGTTTTTATCAGGTGGTGACTATGGCTACACCTTC. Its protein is CASSRVDRFLSGGDYGYTF.